Below are 24 T cell receptor beta chains sequenced from a single sample in a study of shared clonotypes between healthy human individuals. TCRdb's table, derived via immunoSEQ multiplex PCR, lists solely in-frame clones and lacks some. The data contain 2 million to 2.5 million clones, 85% to 95% of them singletons. The sequenced sample consisted of naive CD4+ T cells from PBMCs. Documented subset: CD45RA+ positively selected. Every receptor here comes from a man between 18 and 35 years old in good health. Some clones in this sample may be carry-over from other donors' samples.

The chain couples TRBV7-3 to TRBJ1-1; 10 bases match TRBD1. Germline V gene lookup returns CDR1 SGHTA and CDR2 FQGTGA. Trimming cost V 3 bases and J 4 bases; bases outside gene matches: 5. The CDR3 covers 15 residues. The CDR3 loop reads CASSLGQGFPTEAFF. In DNA, the CDR3 is TGTGCCAGCAGCTTGGGACAGGGGTTTCCCACTGAAGCTTTCTTT.

The chain employs TRBV6-6 and TRBJ1-2; no clear D. The CDR3 runs 11 residues. The germline gives CDR1 MNHNY, CDR2 SVGAGI (reference sequence). V was shortened by 2 bases and J by 7 bases, with 5 bases between the two germline ends. CDR3 amino acids: CASSYRVGYTF. CDR3 DNA sequence: TGTGCCAGCAGTTACCGGGTTGGCTACACCTTC.

This clone has more than one count but fewer than ten. The chain recombines TRBV7-2 with TRBJ1-5; D is uncertain. Trimming cost V 3 bases and J 1 base, with 10 bases left between them. This CDR3 has 15 residues. CDR1 SGHTA and CDR2 FQGNSA come from the germline V gene. CDR3 DNA: TGTGCCAGCAGCTTTTGGGGTGCGAGCAATCAGCCCCAGCATTTT. This encodes CASSFWGASNQPQHF. The full variable domain, completed using reference TRBV7-2 and TRBJ1-5, is GAGVSQSPSNKVTEKGKDVELRCDPISGHTALYWYRQSLGQGLEFLIYFQGNSAPDKSGLPSDRFSAERTGGSVSTLTIQRTQQEDSAVYLCASSFWGASNQPQHFGDGTRLSIL.

The rearrangement joins TRBV2 to TRBJ2-6; D gene uncertain. In germline, CDR1 is SNHLY, CDR2 FYNNEI. This CDR3 has 16 residues. V was shortened by 6 bases and J by 0 bases, with 12 bases between the two germline ends. CDR3: CASRDGTSSGANVLTF. The DNA of the CDR3 is TGTGCCAGCAGAGACGGCACCTCCTCTGGGGCCAACGTCCTGACTTTC.

The V call is TRBV7-6, the J call TRBJ2-7; 9 bases agree with TRBD1. The CDR3 sequence is 14 residues long. V shed 4 bases, J shed 4 bases, and the junction held 5 bases outside the gene matches. Germline V gene sequence: CDR1 SGHVS, CDR2 FNYEAQ. The CDR3 is CASSSDRGPYEQYF. The DNA for the CDR3 is TGTGCCAGCAGCTCGGACAGGGGACCATACGAGCAGTACTTC.

The rearrangement joins TRBV7-9 to TRBJ1-1; the match to TRBD1 covers 8 bases. This CDR3 region has 15 residues. V gave up 5 bases and J gave up 5 bases; unmatched junction bases: 10. The germline V gene encodes CDR1 SEHNR and CDR2 FQNEAQ (reference sequence). CDR3 DNA: TGTGCCAGCAGCCTCCATGGACAGGGAAAAACTGAAGCTTTCTTT. It codes for CASSLHGQGKTEAFF.

CDR3 amino acids: CASSYSKSGNTIYF. CDR3 DNA sequence: TGTGCCAGCAGTTACTCGAAGTCCGGAAACACCATATATTTT. The rearrangement uses TRBV6-5 and TRBJ1-3, with no clear D. The CDR3 spans 14 residues. V gave up 0 bases and J gave up 4 bases, with 7 bases separating them. The germline V gene has CDR1 MNHEY and CDR2 SVGAGI.

The chain uses TRBV19 and TRBJ2-1, with D possibly being TRBD1 (6 bases). The CDR3 consists of 14 residues. The V gene's germline CDR1 is LNHDA and CDR2 SQIVND (reference sequence). V was cut by 10 bases and J by 2 bases, with 15 bases left in between. This CDR3 is CATRGRAPYNEQFF. The CDR3 DNA is TGTGCCACCAGGGGCAGGGCCCCCTACAATGAGCAGTTCTTC.

A word on this clone: This sample also contains other DNA sequences that code for the same CDR3. The CDR3 nucleotides read TGTGCCAGCAGTTTAACAGGCTTAAACTATGGCTACACCTTC. Protein: CASSLTGLNYGYTF. This chain links TRBV28 with TRBJ1-2, with D tentatively TRBD1 (5 bases). Deletions cut 2 bases from V and 2 bases from J, with 9 bases between. Germline V gene sequence: CDR1 MDHEN, CDR2 SYDVKM. The length of the CDR3 is 14 residues.

The rearrangement uses TRBV5-1 and TRBJ2-7, with 9 bases matching TRBD2. CDR3 size: 15 residues. Germline V gene sequence: CDR1 SGHRS, CDR2 YFSETQ. With V trimmed by 1 base and J by 6 bases, 8 bases remained unmatched. The CDR3 region has the DNA TGCGCCAGCAGCTTGTCTAGCGGGACCCCTAGCGAGCAGTACTTC. As protein: CASSLSSGTPSEQYF.

This chain joins TRBV7-9 and TRBJ2-1; 10 bases are shared with TRBD2. V shed 5 bases, J shed 6 bases, and the junction held 13 bases outside the gene matches. This CDR3 has 17 residues. CDR1 is SEHNR and CDR2 is FQNEAQ in the germline V gene (reference sequence). CDR3: CASSPVASGSRSNEQFF. CDR3 DNA sequence: TGTGCCAGCAGCCCGGTGGCTAGCGGGAGCAGGTCCAATGAGCAGTTCTTC. The full variable domain, with the rest looked up from reference TRBV7-9 and TRBJ2-1, is DTGVSQNPRHKITKRGQNVTFRCDPISEHNRLYWYRQTLGQGPEFLTYFQNEAQLEKSRLLSDRFSAERPKGSFSTLEIQRTEQGDSAMYLCASSPVASGSRSNEQFFGPGTRLTVL.

The V gene is TRBV5-6, the J gene TRBJ2-1; TRBD1 or TRBD2 may be the D gene (5 bases each). Germline-derived CDR1 and CDR2 are SGHDT and YYEEEE. CDR3 length: 15 residues. Trimming shortened V by 3 bases and J by 9 bases, and 19 bases separated the two germline ends. The CDR3 sequence: CASSSDWGLSGEQFF. The CDR3 nucleotides read TGTGCCAGCAGCTCGGACTGGGGCCTTAGTGGTGAGCAGTTCTTC.

The chain's CDR3 is CASSPPQGLNTGELFF. The CDR3 region has the DNA TGTGCCAGCTCACCCCCGCAGGGTTTGAACACCGGGGAGCTGTTTTTT. The rearrangement uses TRBV18 and TRBJ2-2; D may be TRBD1 (5 bases). Germline V lookup: CDR1 KGHSH, CDR2 LQKENI. The CDR3 contains 16 residues. Trimming took off 3 bases at V and 1 base at J, with 12 bases between the two ends.

Concerning this clone: The identical CDR3 is also encoded by other nucleotide sequences in the sample. The chain employs TRBV2 and TRBJ1-5; D remains ambiguous. There are 14 residues in the CDR3. V was pared by 1 base and J by 2 bases, with 6 bases between. Per germline, CDR1 SNHLY and CDR2 FYNNEI. In DNA, the CDR3 is TGTGCCAGCAGTGAAGTTGCCCGCAATCAGCCCCAGCATTTT. Translated, it gives CASSEVARNQPQHF.

The chain uses TRBV9 and TRBJ2-5; 9 bases agree with TRBD1. Trimming at V came to 1 base and at J to 3 bases, leaving 7 bases not matched to a gene. Germline CDR1 and CDR2: SGDLS and YYNGEE. This CDR3 comprises 16 residues. The CDR3 coding sequence is TGTGCCAGCAGCGTATTCGGACAGGGGTTCGAAGAGACCCAGTACTTC. Its translation: CASSVFGQGFEETQYF.

To note about this clone: The sample has other DNA sequences that encode this CDR3 too. The genes are TRBV18 and TRBJ1-5; 7 bases are a match to TRBD1. The V gene's germline CDR1 is KGHSH and CDR2 LQKENI. This CDR3 has 15 residues. With V trimmed by 1 base and J by 4 bases, 4 bases remained unmatched. The CDR3 nucleotides read TGTGCCAGCTCACCACAGGGGACAGCTAATCAGCCCCAGCATTTT. Its translation: CASSPQGTANQPQHF.

To note about this clone: A read error may explain this, as a much larger clone is one base away. The sample holds other DNA sequences that translate to the same CDR3. V is TRBV7-2 and J is TRBJ1-4; TRBD1 agrees at 9 bases. Germline V gene lookup returns CDR1 SGHTA and CDR2 FQGNSA. The CDR3 length is 14 residues. Trimming took 4 bases from V and 5 from J; bases not matched to a gene: 2. CDR3 sequence (DNA): TGTGCCAGCAGCTCCGACAGGGGGAATGAAAAACTGTTTTTT. It translates to CASSSDRGNEKLFF.

The chain employs TRBV7-2 and TRBJ2-5; D may be TRBD1 (5 bases). V was cut by 3 bases and J by 1 base, with 9 bases left in between. In germline, CDR1 is SGHTA, CDR2 FQGNSA. The CDR3 covers 14 residues. CDR3 bases: TGTGCCAGCAGCTTCGACAGAGCCCAAGAGACCCAGTACTTC. Residues: CASSFDRAQETQYF.

The gene calls are TRBV28 and TRBJ1-2, with D perhaps matching TRBD1 (6 bases). Germline CDR1 is MDHEN and CDR2 is SYDVKM. Between the trimmed V and J ends, which lost 5 bases and 4 bases, there was a span of 14 bases. This CDR3 is built from 14 residues. The CDR3: CASSGDTSTYGYTF. The CDR3 DNA reads TGTGCCAGCAGTGGGGACACCTCCACCTATGGCTACACCTTC.

J is TRBJ2-1 and V is TRBV29-1, with 8 bases aligning to TRBD2. The V and J ends lost 7 bases and 5 bases, in that order; junction bases with no gene match: 10. This CDR3 spans 14 amino acids. The germline CDR1 and CDR2 sequences are SQVTM and ANQGSEA. The CDR3: CSAMVAGIHNEQFF. The CDR3 bases are TGCAGCGCCATGGTAGCGGGGATACACAATGAGCAGTTCTTC.

J is TRBJ1-5 and V is TRBV15; the D is unclear. Per germline, CDR1 LNHNV and CDR2 YYDKDF (reference sequence). The CDR3 runs to 14 residues. V lost 6 bases, J lost 0 bases, and 9 bases lay in between. CDR3 amino acids: CATSRSGSNQPQHF. CDR3 DNA sequence: TGTGCCACCAGTAGGAGCGGTAGCAATCAGCCCCAGCATTTT. The variable domain in full, with the rest retrieved from reference TRBV15 and TRBJ1-5, is DAMVIQNPRYQVTQFGKPVTLSCSQTLNHNVMYWYQQKSSQAPKLLFHYYDKDFNNEADTPDNFQSRRPNTSFCFLDIRSPGLGDTAMYLCATSRSGSNQPQHFGDGTRLSIL.

The J gene is TRBJ2-3, the V gene TRBV28; the D gene is possibly TRBD2 (5 bases). Germline lookup yields CDR1 MDHEN and CDR2 SYDVKM. The CDR3 length is 15 residues. V lost 2 bases to trimming and J lost 3 bases, with 12 bases between them. CDR3 sequence reads: CASSLGAEGTDTQYF. The CDR3 coding sequence is TGTGCCAGCAGTTTAGGCGCCGAGGGAACAGATACGCAGTATTTT.

The rearrangement links TRBV7-3 to TRBJ2-1; 7 nucleotides align to TRBD2. CDR1 is SGHTA, CDR2 FQGTGA, per germline. The CDR3 loop spans 15 amino acids. Trimming cost V 5 bases and J 10 bases; bases outside gene matches: 14. The CDR3 loop reads CASSPQRDPGGEQFF. The CDR3 coding sequence is TGTGCCAGCAGCCCGCAGCGGGATCCCGGAGGAGAGCAGTTCTTC.

The chain recombines TRBV19 with TRBJ2-2; D is unclear. CDR1 and CDR2 (germline): LNHDA, SQIVND (reference sequence). The CDR3 has 14 amino acids. V lost 8 bases, J lost 1 base, and 11 bases lay in between. CDR3 in DNA: TGTGCCAGTCAACGCGCAGGGAACACCGGGGAGCTGTTTTTT. Its translation is CASQRAGNTGELFF.